This paragraph reports one T cell receptor beta chain. What it binds is not known. PCR primers comprised 60 Vbeta and 13 Jbeta primers. The table came from immunoSEQ multiplex PCR; TCRdb's copy has only in-frame clones and leaves some out. Its clone listing holds under 70,000 clones. Germline V gene lookup returns CDR1 SGHVS and CDR2 FQNEAQ. This CDR3 region has 15 residues. J was trimmed by 5 bases and V by 4 bases; bases with no gene match: 6. The data are from a study of cytomegalovirus exposure and HLA in healthy donors. Study at large: About 83 million unique TCRs from HLA-typed donors made up an early data release.

Overall study results and limits: It was likely that a cluster of highly shared sequence variants was a sequencing artifact. Within a later analysis, the majority of CMV-associated TCR beta chains appeared HLA-restricted.

The receptor was derived from a woman aged 30 to 39 in good health and CMV-seropositive. The source material was PBMCs. The chain is built from TRBV7-8 and TRBJ1-4; 8 bases are a match to TRBD1. The CDR3 region is CASSSGQGRNEKLFF. DNA for the CDR3: TGTGCCAGCAGCTCCGGACAGGGAAGAAATGAAAAACTGTTTTTT.